A single sample is the source of the 3 T cell receptor beta chains below, sequenced in a study of diagnostic markers for celiac disease. TCRdb reprocessed the reads, with one entry per CDR3 protein and no DNA. The listing contains around 7,500 distinct CDR3 sequences. Sequencing was carried out using either unsorted cells or a sorted T cell fraction (not recorded which). Receptors were obtained from a human donor. This table probably holds off-target reads from a library built for another chain.

J is TRBJ2-6 and V is TRBV3-1. Germline CDR1 and CDR2: LGHDT and YNNKEL (reference sequence). The CDR3 covers 15 residues. Here the CDR3 reads CASSQGVPGANVLTF.

The V and J genes are TRBV30 and TRBJ2-6; TCRdb indicates TRBD1, and absent DNA this call remains unverified. The germline V gene encodes CDR1 GTSNPN and CDR2 SVGIG (reference sequence). The CDR3 has 15 residues. CDR3 region: CAWSVLGTGANVLTF.

This clonotype is classed as medium-sized by frequency. This sequence joins TRBV6-6 and TRBJ2-5. The CDR3 has 13 residues. Germline lookup yields CDR1 MNHNY and CDR2 SVGAGI (reference sequence). This CDR3 is CASSYSNLEAQYF.